This record concerns one T cell receptor beta chain sequence. The CDR3 has 14 residues. V shed 6 bases and J shed 3 bases, with 12 bases lying between them. Germline V gives CDR1 MNHNY, CDR2 SVGAGI (reference sequence). This entry comes from a study of blood T cell repertoires in COVID-19. As for the study in general: From T cells, B-cell-depleted T cells, or PBMCs came the material, which was cDNA or gDNA.

TCRdb's table, derived via immunoSEQ multiplex PCR, lists solely in-frame clones and lacks some. The sample carries 100,000 to 150,000 clones, roughly 85% recorded once. The rearrangement links TRBV6-6 to TRBJ1-5, with D uncertain. Input material: peripheral blood. This receptor was obtained from a woman aged 80 or over with acute or convalescent COVID-19. As DNA, the CDR3 is TGTGCCAGCAGGGATTCAGGTAACAATCAGCCCCAGCATTTT. It yields the protein CASRDSGNNQPQHF.